This TCR beta chain was identified in a study of blood T cell repertoires in COVID-19. The assay was immunoSEQ multiplex PCR, and TCRdb's table has in-frame clones only and misses some. The sample has 180,000 or so clones; around 80% are singletons. Notes on this clone: At one of its ends the junction is not consistent with the germline gene, which may arise from a read error. The same CDR3 can be traced to other DNA sequences in this sample.

Germline CDR1 SGHVS, CDR2 FQNEAQ. The CDR3 covers 18 residues. This TCR was recovered from a man in his forties or fifties who had recovered from COVID-19. The sequenced sample consisted of PBMCs or T cells enriched from blood (not recorded which). This chain links TRBV7-8 with TRBJ2-2; 13 positions match TRBD2. This CDR3 is CASSSPGLAGTVNRELFF. The CDR3 nucleotides read TGTGCCAGCAGCTCCCCGGGACTAGCGGGGACGGTCAACAGGGAACTGTTTTTT.